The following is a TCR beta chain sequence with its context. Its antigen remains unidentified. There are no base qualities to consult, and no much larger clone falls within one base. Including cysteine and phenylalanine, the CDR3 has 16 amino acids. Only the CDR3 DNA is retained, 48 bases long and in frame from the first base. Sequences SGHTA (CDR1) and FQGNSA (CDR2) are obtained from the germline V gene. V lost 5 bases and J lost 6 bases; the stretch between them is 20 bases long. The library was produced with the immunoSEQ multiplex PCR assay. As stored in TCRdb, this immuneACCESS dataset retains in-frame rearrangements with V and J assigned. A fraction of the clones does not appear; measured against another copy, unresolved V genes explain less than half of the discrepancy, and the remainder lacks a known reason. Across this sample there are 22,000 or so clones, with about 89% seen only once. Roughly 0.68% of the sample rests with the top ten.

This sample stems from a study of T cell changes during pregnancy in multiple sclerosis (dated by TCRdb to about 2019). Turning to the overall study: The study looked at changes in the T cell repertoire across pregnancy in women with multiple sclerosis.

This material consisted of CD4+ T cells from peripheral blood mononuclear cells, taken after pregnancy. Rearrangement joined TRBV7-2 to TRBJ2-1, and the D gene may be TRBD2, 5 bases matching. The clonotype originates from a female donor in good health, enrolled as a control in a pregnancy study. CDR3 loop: CASSRTGTSAFNEQFF. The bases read TGTGCCAGCAGCCGTACTGGTACTAGTGCGTTCAATGAGCAGTTCTTC.